Sequencing of this T cell receptor (beta chain) was carried out in a study of shared clonotypes between healthy human individuals. Data came from immunoSEQ multiplex PCR; TCRdb stores just in-frame clones and leaves some out. The sample lists some 1.5 million clones, roughly 97% occurring once. This CDR3 contains 18 residues. Trimming cost V 7 bases and J 2 bases; bases outside gene matches: 13. Germline CDR1 LGHNT, CDR2 FRNRAP. A word on this clone: The antigen is undetermined.

General observations from the study: At large depth, rarefaction still showed sorted-subset sequencing to be incomplete.

Sequencing input: naive CD4+ T cells sorted from blood. Subset: CD45RA+ positively selected. The receptor was derived from a man between 25 and 39 years old in good health. The chain employs TRBV12-5 and TRBJ2-3; 12 bases map to TRBD1. The CDR3, as DNA: TGTGCTAGTGCCTTCTGGGCGGGGGGACAGGGGGCCACAGATACGCAGTATTTT. Translated: CASAFWAGGQGATDTQYF.